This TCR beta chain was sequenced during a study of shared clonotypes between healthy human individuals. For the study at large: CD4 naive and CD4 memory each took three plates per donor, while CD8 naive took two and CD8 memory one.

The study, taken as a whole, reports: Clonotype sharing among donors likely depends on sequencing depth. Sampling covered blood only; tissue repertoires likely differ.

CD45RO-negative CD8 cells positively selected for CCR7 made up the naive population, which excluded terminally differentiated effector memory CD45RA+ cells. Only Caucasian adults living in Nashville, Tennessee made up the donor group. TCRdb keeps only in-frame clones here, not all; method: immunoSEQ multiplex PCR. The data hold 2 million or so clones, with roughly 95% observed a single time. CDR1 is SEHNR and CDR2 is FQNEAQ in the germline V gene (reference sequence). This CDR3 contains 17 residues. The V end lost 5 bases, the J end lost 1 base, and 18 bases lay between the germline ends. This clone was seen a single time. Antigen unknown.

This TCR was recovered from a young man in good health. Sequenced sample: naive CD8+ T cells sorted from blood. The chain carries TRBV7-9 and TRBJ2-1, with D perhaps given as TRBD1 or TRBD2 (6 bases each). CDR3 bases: TGTGCCAGCAGCCCACCTCTAGGCGGGACATCCTACAATGAGCAGTTCTTC. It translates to CASSPPLGGTSYNEQFF.